The source of this TCR beta chain is a study of T-cell memory formation after mild COVID-19. This CDR3 contains 14 residues. TCRdb reprocessed the 5' RACE reads with MiXCR, giving one entry per CDR3 protein. Of about 88,000 distinct CDR3 sequences in the sample, around a quarter were seen once. The V and J genes are TRBV21-1 and TRBJ2-2; TRBD2, the table's D call, was not compared with the DNA. TRBV21-1 is deemed a pseudogene. Sequences were obtained from PBMCs or a T cell subset sorted from them (not recorded which). The receptor's source is a man in his late teens or twenties who had mild COVID-19 (a few samples of this study predate the infection). Cell type and time point are not known. The CDR3 DNA sequence: TGTGCCAGCAGCAAGGGACCTACCGTCGGGGAGCTGTTTTTT. Translation gives CASSKGPTVGELFF.